The TCR beta chain under discussion was sequenced for a study of cytomegalovirus exposure and HLA in healthy donors. With 2 bases clipped from V and 7 bases from J, the junction kept 5 bases outside the gene matches. Germline V lookup: CDR1 SQVTM, CDR2 ANQGSEA. The CDR3 has 14 residues. Primers included in the PCR were 60 Vbeta and 13 Jbeta primers. The repertoire was sequenced with immunoSEQ multiplex PCR; TCRdb's copy has only in-frame clones and lacks some. Among about 140,000 clones listed, approximately 80% were seen once. This clonotype originated in a man over 45 in good health and CMV-seronegative. The J gene is TRBJ1-4, the V gene TRBV29-1, with 9 bases fitting TRBD1. The sequenced sample was PBMCs. DNA of the CDR3: TGCAGCGTTGAATGGGGACAGGGTCGTGAAAAACTGTTTTTT. Amino acids: CSVEWGQGREKLFF.